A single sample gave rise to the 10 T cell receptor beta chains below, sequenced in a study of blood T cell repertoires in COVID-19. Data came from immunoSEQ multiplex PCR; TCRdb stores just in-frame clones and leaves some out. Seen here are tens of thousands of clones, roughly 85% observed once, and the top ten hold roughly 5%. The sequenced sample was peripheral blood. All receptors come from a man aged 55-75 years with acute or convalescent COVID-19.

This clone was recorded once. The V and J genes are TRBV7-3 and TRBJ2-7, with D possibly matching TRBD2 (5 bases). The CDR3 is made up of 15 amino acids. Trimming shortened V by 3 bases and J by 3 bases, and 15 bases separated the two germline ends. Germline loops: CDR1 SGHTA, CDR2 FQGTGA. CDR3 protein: CASSFDSGSSYEQYF. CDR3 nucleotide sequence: TGTGCCAGCAGCTTCGATTCGGGGTCCAGCTACGAGCAGTACTTC. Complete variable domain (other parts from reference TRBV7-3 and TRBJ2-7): GAGVSQTPSNKVTEKGKYVELRCDPISGHTALYWYRQSLGQGPEFLIYFQGTGAADDSGLPNDRFFAVRPEGSVSTLKIQRTERGDSAVYLCASSFDSGSSYEQYFGPGTRLTVT.

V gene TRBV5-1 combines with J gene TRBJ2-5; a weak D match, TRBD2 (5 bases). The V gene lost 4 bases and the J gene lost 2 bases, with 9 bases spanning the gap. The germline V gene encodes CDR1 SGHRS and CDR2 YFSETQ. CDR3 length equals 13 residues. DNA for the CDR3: TGCGCCAGCAGCGGGGAGCTTCAAGAGACCCAGTACTTC. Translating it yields CASSGELQETQYF.

CDR3 residues: CASSSGTGFSNSPLHF. The CDR3 nucleotides are TGTGCCAGCAGCTCCGGGACTGGATTTTCTAATTCACCCCTCCACTTT. The chain employs TRBV9 and TRBJ1-6, with D perhaps matching TRBD1 (5 bases). Germline CDR1 and CDR2: SGDLS and YYNGEE. V was shortened by 4 bases and J by 6 bases, with 17 bases between the two germline ends. The CDR3 consists of 16 residues.

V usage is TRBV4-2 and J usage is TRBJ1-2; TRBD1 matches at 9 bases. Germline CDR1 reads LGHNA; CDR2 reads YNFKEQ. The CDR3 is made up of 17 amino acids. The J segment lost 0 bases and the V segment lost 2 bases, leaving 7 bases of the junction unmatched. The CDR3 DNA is TGTGCCAGCAGCCAAAGATCACAGGGGGCGACTAACTATGGCTACACCTTC. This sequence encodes CASSQRSQGATNYGYTF.

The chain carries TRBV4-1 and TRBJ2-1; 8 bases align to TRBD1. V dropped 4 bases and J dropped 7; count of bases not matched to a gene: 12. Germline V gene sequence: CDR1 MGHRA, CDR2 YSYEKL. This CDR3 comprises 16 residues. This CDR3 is CASSPLSRTGRNEQFF. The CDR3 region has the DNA TGCGCCAGCAGCCCCCTATCCCGGACAGGGAGGAATGAGCAGTTCTTC.

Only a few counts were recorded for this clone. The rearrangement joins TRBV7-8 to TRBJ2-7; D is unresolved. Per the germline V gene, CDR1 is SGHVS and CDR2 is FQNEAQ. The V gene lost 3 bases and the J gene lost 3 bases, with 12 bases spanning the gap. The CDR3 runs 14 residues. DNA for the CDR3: TGTGCCAGCAGCTTGACGCGGATCAACTACGAGCAGTACTTC. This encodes CASSLTRINYEQYF.

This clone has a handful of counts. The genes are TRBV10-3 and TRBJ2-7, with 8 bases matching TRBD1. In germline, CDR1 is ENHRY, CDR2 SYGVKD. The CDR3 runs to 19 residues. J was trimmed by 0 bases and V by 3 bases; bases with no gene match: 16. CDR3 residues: CAISDPKLLDRGSSYEQYF. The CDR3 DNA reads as TGTGCCATCAGTGACCCGAAACTACTTGACAGGGGAAGCTCCTACGAGCAGTACTTC.

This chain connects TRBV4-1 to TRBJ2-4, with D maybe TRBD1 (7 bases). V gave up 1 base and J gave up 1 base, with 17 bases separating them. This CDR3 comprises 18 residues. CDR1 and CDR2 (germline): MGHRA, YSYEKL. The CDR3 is CASSQGWAQGRAKNIQYF. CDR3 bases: TGCGCCAGCAGCCAAGGATGGGCACAGGGGAGGGCCAAAAACATTCAGTACTTC.

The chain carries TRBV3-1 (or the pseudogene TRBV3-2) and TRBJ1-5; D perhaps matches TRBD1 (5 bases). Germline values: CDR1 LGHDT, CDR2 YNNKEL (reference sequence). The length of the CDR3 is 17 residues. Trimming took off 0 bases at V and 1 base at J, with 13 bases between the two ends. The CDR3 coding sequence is TGTGCCAGCAGCCAAGAGGGGGGAAGGGAGAGCAATCAGCCCCAGCATTTT. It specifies CASSQEGGRESNQPQHF.

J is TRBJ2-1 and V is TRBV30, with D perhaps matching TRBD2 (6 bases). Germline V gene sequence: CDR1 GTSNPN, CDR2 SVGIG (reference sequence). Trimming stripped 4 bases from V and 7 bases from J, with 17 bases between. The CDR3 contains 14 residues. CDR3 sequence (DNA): TGTGCCTGGACAAACGGCCCGGCGGGGAATGAGCAGTTCTTC. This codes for CAWTNGPAGNEQFF.